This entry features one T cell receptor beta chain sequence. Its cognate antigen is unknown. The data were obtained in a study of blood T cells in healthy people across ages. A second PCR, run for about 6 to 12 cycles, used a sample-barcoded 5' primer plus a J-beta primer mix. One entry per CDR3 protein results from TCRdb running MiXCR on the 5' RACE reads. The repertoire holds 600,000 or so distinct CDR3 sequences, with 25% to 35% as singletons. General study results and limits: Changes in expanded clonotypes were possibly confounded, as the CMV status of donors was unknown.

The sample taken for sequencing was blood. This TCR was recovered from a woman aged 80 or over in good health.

CDR3 nucleotide sequence: TGTGCCAGCAGCTTGGCGAGACAGGTGAACACTGAAGCTTTCTTT. Translated, it gives CASSLARQVNTEAFF. The J gene is TRBJ1-1, the V gene TRBV5-6, with a tentative D call TRBD1 (6 bases). Per the germline V gene, CDR1 is SGHDT and CDR2 is YYEEEE. Trimming shortened V by 0 bases and J by 0 bases, and 9 bases separated the two germline ends. The CDR3 is 15 residues long.